This TCR beta chain stems from a study of cytomegalovirus exposure and HLA in healthy donors. The trim removed 4 bases at V and 3 bases at J, leaving 6 bases unmatched. Germline V gives CDR1 SGHKS, CDR2 YYEKEE (reference sequence). The CDR3 has 16 amino acids. With 60 Vbeta and 13 Jbeta primers, the PCR was carried out. The assay was immunoSEQ multiplex PCR, and TCRdb's table has in-frame clones only and misses some. The sample yields more than 65,000 clones, 74% seen once. This clone showed up just a few times. The TCR originated in an older woman in good health and CMV-seropositive. The rearrangement joins TRBV5-5 to TRBJ1-3; 11 nucleotides agree with TRBD1. Sequenced: PBMCs. The CDR3 loop reads CASSRGQGAFGNTIYF. DNA for the CDR3: TGTGCCAGCAGCAGAGGACAGGGGGCTTTTGGAAACACCATATATTTT.